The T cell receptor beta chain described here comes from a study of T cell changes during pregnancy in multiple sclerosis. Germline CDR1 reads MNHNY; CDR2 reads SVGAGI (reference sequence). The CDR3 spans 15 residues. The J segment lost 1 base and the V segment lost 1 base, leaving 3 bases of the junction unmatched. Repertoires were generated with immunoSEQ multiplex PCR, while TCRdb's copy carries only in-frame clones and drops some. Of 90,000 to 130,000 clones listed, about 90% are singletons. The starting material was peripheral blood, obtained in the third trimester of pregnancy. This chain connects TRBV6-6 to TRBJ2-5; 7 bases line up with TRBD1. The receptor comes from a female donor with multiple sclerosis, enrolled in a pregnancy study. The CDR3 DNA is TGTGCCAGCAGTTACTTCGGGACAGCCCAAGAGACCCAGTACTTC. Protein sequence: CASSYFGTAQETQYF.